The present T cell receptor (beta chain) was sequenced within a study of cytomegalovirus exposure and HLA in healthy donors. Germline V gives CDR1 KGHSH, CDR2 LQKENI. Trimming pared 3 bases from V and 2 bases from J, leaving 17 bases between. The CDR3 consists of 17 residues. In the PCR, 60 Vbeta and 13 Jbeta primers were used. Only in-frame clones appear in the TCRdb table, and some are missing; sequencing was by immunoSEQ multiplex PCR. This listing includes around 190,000 clones. The source is a woman in her thirties in good health and CMV-seropositive. The sequencing input was PBMCs. V and J are TRBV18 and TRBJ1-5, with TRBD1 as a possible D gene (6 bases). The CDR3, as DNA: TGTGCCAGCTCACCCTCAGGGGCTTCGGCGGGCAATCAGCCCCAGCATTTT. Residues: CASSPSGASAGNQPQHF. The whole variable domain, remainder taken from reference TRBV18 and TRBJ1-5, is NAGVMQNPRHLVRRRGQEARLRCSPMKGHSHVYWYRQLPEEGLKFMVYLQKENIIDESGMPKERFSAEFPKEGPSILRIQQVVRGDSAAYFCASSPSGASAGNQPQHFGDGTRLSIL.